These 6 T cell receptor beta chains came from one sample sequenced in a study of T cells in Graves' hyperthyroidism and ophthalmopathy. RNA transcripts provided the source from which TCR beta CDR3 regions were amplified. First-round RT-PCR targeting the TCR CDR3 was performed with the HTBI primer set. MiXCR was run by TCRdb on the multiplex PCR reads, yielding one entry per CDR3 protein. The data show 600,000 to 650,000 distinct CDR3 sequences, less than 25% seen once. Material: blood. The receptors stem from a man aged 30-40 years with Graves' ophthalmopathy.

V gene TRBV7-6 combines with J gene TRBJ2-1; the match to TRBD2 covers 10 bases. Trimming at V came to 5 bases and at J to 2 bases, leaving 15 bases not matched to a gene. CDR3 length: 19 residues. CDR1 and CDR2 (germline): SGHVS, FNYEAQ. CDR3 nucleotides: TGTGCCAGCAGCAACCCAAACCCCCCAGCGGGAGGGCCCTACAATGAGCAGTTCTTC. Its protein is CASSNPNPPAGGPYNEQFF.

CDR3: CASSQERAGGLQETQYF. CDR3 DNA: TGTGCCAGCAGCCAAGAAAGGGCGGGCGGGCTCCAAGAGACCCAGTACTTC. This sequence joins TRBV4-2 and TRBJ2-5, with TRBD2 as a possible D gene (5 bases). Germline V gene data show CDR1 as LGHNA and CDR2 as YNFKEQ. V was shortened by 0 bases and J by 1 base, with 15 bases between the two germline ends. The CDR3 has 17 residues.

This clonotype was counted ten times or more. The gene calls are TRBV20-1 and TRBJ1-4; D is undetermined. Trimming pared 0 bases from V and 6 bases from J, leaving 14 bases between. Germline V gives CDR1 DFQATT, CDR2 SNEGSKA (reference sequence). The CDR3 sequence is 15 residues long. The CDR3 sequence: CSARDRWGGDEKLFF. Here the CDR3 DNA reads TGCAGTGCTAGAGATCGTTGGGGAGGTGATGAAAAACTGTTTTTT.

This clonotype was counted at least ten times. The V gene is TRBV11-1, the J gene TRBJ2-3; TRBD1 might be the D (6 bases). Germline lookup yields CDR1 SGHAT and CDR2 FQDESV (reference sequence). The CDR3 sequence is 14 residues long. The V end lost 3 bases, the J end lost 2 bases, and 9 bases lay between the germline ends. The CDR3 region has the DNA TGTGCCAGCAGCTTTACAGGGAACACAGATACGCAGTATTTT. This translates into CASSFTGNTDTQYF.

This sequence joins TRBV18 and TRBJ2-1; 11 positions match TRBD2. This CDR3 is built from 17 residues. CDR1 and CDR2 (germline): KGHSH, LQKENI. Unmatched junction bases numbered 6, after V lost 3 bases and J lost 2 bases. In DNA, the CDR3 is TGTGCCAGCTCACCGGGGGTGGGACTAGCGGCCTACAATGAGCAGTTCTTC. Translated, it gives CASSPGVGLAAYNEQFF.

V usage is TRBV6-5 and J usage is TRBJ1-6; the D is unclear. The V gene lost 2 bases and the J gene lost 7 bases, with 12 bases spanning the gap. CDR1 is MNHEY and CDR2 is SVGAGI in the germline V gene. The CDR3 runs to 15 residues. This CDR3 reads CASSYPLPGNSPLHF. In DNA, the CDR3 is TGTGCCAGCAGTTACCCCCTTCCGGGGAATTCACCCCTCCACTTT.